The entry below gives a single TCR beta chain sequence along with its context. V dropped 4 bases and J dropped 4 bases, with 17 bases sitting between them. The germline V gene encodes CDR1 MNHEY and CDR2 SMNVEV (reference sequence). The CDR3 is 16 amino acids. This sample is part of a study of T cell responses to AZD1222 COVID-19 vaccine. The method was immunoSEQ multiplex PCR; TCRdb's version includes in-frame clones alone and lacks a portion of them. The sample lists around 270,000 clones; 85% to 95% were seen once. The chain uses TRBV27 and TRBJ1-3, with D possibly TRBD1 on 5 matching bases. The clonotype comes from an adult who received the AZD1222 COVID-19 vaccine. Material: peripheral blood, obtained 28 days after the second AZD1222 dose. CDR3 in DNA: TGTGCCAGCAGTTCGTACCGGGGCCGCCCCGGAAACACCATATATTTT. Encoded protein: CASSSYRGRPGNTIYF.